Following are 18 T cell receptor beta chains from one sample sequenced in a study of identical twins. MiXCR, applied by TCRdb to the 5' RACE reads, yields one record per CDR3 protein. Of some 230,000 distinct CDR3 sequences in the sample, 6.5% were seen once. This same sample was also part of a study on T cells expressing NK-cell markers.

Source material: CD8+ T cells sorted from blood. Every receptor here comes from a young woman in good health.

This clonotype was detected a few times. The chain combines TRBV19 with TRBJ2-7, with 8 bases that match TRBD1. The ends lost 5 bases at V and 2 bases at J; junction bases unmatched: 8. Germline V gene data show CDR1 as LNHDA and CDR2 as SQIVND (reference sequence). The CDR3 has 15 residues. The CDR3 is CASSPGTGSAYEQYF. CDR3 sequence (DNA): TGTGCCAGTAGTCCGGGGACAGGTAGCGCCTACGAGCAGTACTTC.

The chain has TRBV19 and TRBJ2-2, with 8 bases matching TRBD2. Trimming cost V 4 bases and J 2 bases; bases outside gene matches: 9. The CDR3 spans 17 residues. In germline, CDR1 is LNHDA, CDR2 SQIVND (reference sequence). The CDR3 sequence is CASSTFLAGINTGELFF. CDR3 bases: TGTGCCAGTAGTACCTTCCTAGCGGGCATAAACACCGGGGAGCTGTTTTTT.

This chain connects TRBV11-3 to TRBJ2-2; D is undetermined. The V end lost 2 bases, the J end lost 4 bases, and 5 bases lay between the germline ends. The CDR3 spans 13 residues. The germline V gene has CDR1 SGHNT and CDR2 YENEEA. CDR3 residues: CASSLPPTGELFF. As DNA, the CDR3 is TGTGCCAGCAGCTTACCGCCCACCGGGGAGCTGTTTTTT.

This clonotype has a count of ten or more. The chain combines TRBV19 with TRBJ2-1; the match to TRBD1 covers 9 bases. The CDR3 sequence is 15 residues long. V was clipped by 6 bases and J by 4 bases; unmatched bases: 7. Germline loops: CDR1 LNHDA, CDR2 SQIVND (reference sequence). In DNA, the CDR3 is TGTGCCAGTAGCCTACAGGGGGCAAGGTACAATGAGCAGTTCTTC. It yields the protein CASSLQGARYNEQFF.

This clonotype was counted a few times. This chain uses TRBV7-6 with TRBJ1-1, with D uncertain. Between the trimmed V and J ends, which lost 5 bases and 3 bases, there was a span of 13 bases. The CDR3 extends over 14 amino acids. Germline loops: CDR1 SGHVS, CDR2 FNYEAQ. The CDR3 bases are TGTGCCAGCAGCCTAGGCGGGGTTTACACTGAAGCTTTCTTT. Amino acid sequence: CASSLGGVYTEAFF. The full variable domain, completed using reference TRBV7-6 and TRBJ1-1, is GAGVSQSPRYKVTKRGQDVALRCDPISGHVSLYWYRQALGQGPEFLTYFNYEAQQDKSGLPNDRFSAERPEGSISTLTIQRTEQRDSAMYRCASSLGGVYTEAFFGQGTRLTVV.

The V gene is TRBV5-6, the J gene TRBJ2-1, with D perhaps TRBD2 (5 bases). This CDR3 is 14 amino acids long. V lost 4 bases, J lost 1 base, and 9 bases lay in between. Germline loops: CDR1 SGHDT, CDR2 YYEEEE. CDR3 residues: CASSPGNSYNEQFF. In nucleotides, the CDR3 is TGTGCCAGCAGCCCGGGGAATTCCTACAATGAGCAGTTCTTC.

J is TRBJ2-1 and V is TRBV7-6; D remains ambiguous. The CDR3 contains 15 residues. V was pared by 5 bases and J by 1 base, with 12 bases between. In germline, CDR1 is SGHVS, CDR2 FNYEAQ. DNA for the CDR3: TGTGCCAGCAGCCTATACGAAGGGTCCTACAATGAGCAGTTCTTC. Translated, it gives CASSLYEGSYNEQFF.

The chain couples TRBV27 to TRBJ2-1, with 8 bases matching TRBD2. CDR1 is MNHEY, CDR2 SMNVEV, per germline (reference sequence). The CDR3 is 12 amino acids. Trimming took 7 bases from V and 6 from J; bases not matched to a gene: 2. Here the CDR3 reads CASKRGGNEQFF. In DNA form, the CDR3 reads TGTGCCAGCAAACGGGGGGGCAATGAGCAGTTCTTC.

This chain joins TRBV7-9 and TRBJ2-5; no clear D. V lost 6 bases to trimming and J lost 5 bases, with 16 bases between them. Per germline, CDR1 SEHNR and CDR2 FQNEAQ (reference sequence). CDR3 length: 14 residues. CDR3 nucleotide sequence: TGTGCCAGCAGTCCCCAGCTGGTTCCGGAGACCCAGTACTTC. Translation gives CASSPQLVPETQYF.

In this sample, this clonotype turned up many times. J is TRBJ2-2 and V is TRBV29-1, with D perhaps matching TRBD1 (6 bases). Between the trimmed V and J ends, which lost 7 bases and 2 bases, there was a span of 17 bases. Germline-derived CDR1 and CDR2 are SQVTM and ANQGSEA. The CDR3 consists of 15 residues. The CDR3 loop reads CSARPEGDNTGELFF. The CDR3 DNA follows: TGCAGCGCTCGACCCGAGGGGGATAACACCGGGGAGCTGTTTTTT.

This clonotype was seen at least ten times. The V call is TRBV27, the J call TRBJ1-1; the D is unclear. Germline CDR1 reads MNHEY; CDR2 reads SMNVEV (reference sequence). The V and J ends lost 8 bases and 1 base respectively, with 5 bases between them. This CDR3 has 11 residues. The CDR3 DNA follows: TGTGCCAGCCGGCGGAACACTGAAGCTTTCTTT. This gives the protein CASRRNTEAFF.

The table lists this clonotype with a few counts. Here the CDR3 reads CASSLSGWRTDTQYF. CDR3 nucleotides: TGTGCCAGCAGTTTATCAGGGTGGCGCACAGATACGCAGTATTTT. V is TRBV27 and J is TRBJ2-3, with D unclear. Germline V CDR1 and CDR2: MNHEY, SMNVEV (reference sequence). Trimming cost V 0 bases and J 1 base, with 8 bases left between them. The CDR3 has 15 amino acids.

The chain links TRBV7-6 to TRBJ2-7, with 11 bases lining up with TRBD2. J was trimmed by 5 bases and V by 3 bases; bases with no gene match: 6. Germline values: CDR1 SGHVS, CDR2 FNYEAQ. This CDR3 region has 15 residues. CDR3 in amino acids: CASSFGASGGNEQYF. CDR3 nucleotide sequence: TGTGCCAGCAGCTTTGGGGCTAGCGGGGGGAACGAGCAGTACTTC.

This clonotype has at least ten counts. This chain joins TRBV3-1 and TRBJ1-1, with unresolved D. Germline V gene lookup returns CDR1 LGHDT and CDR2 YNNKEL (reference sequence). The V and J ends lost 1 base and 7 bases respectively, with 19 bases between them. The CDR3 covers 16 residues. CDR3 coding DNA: TGTGCCAGCAGCCAAGTCCCCGGGGATCGCAGAAATGAAGCTTTCTTT. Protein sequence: CASSQVPGDRRNEAFF.

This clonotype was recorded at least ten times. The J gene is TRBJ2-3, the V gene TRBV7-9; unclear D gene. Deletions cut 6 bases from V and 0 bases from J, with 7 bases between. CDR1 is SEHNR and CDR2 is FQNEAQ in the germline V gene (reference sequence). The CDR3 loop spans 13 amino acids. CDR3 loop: CASSFPSTDTQYF. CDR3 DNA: TGTGCCAGCAGTTTTCCTAGCACAGATACGCAGTATTTT.

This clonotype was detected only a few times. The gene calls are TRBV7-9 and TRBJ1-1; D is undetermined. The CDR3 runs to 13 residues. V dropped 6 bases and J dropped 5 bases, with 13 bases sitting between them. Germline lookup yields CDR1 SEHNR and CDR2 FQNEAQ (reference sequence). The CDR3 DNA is TGTGCCAGCAGATCCGCGTTGGGGACTGAAGCTTTCTTT. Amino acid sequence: CASRSALGTEAFF.

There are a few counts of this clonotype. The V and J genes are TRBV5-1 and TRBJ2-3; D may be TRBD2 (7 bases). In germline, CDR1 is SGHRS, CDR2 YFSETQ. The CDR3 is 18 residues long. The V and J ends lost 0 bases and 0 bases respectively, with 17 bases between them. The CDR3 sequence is CASSLAIEGGGSTDTQYF. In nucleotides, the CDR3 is TGCGCCAGCAGCTTGGCCATTGAGGGGGGGGGAAGCACAGATACGCAGTATTTT.

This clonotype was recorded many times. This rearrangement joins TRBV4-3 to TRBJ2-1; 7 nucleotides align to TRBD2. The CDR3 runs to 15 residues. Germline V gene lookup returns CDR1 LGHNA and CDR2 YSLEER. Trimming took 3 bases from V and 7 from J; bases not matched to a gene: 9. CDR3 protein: CASSQIDRAGNEQFF. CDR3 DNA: TGCGCCAGCAGCCAGATTGACAGAGCGGGGAATGAGCAGTTCTTC.